The rows below give T cell receptor beta chains drawn from one sample of a study of siplizumab effects on memory and regulatory T cells. The assay was immunoSEQ multiplex PCR, and TCRdb's table has in-frame clones only and misses some. The sample yields some 100,000 clones, approximately 96% seen once. Sequencing used naive CD4+ T cells sorted from blood. Receptor source: a human donor in good health. CDR3s include the opening cysteine and the closing phenylalanine or tryptophan. Each record gives: V gene, D gene, J gene, clone size, CDR3 protein, CDR3 DNA. The D gene is left open where the match is weak. Rows may omit the clone size; those that give it use once, few, many or a size class.

>TRBV28|-|TRBJ1-5|-
CASSFLGAPNQPQHF
TGTGCCAGCAGTTTCTTGGGGGCCCCTAATCAGCCCCAGCATTTT
>TRBV6-5|-|TRBJ2-3|-
CASNPTAGSSQYF
TGTGCCAGCAATCCCACTGCGGGTTCCTCCCAGTATTTT
>TRBV30|-|TRBJ2-2|-
CARRDTGELFF
TGTGCCCGGAGGGACACCGGGGAGCTGTTTTTT
>TRBV28|TRBD2|TRBJ2-7|-
CASSHPLAGDSYEQYF
TGTGCCAGCAGTCACCCACTAGCGGGGGATTCCTACGAGCAGTACTTC
>TRBV5-1|-|TRBJ1-4|-
CASSSSTTNEKLFF
TGCGCCAGCAGCTCCAGCACAACTAATGAAAAACTGTTTTTT
>TRBV7-9|-|TRBJ2-7|-
CASSLAGQGYEQYF
TGTGCCAGCAGCTTAGCCGGGCAGGGCTACGAGCAGTACTTC
>TRBV13|-|TRBJ1-1|-
CASSVRTTDTEAFF
TGTGCCAGCAGCGTCCGGACAACTGACACTGAAGCTTTCTTT
>TRBV5-1|TRBD1|TRBJ2-5|-
CASSLGTGAPQETQYF
TGCGCCAGCAGTTTGGGGACAGGGGCGCCTCAAGAGACCCAGTACTTC
>TRBV5-4|-|TRBJ1-1|-
CASSRTYTGLTEAFF
TGTGCCAGCAGCCGAACCTATACAGGGCTTACTGAAGCTTTCTTT
>TRBV9|-|TRBJ2-5|-
CASSVGAGQSQETQYF
TGTGCCAGCAGCGTAGGAGCGGGACAGTCTCAAGAGACCCAGTACTTC
>TRBV19|-|TRBJ1-5|-
CASSSYSGNQPQHF
TGTGCCAGTAGTTCCTACTCCGGCAATCAGCCCCAGCATTTT
>TRBV19|TRBD1|TRBJ1-5|-
CASNGQGGTQPQHF
TGTGCCAGTAACGGACAGGGTGGAACTCAGCCCCAGCATTTT
>TRBV11-2|-|TRBJ2-4|-
CASSSLSLAAKNIQYF
TGTGCCAGCAGCTCCCTATCGCTGGCAGCCAAAAACATTCAGTACTTC
>TRBV5-1|TRBD2|TRBJ2-7|-
CASSWLPGLAGVPYEQYF
TGCGCCAGCAGCTGGCTGCCGGGACTAGCGGGGGTCCCCTACGAGCAGTACTTC
>TRBV7-3|TRBD2|TRBJ2-1|-
CASSSERGGRNEQFF
TGTGCCAGCAGCTCAGAGCGGGGGGGCCGAAATGAGCAGTTCTTC
>TRBV21-1|-|TRBJ1-1|-
CASSNDGGTANKEAFF
TGTGCCAGCAGCAACGACGGAGGGACGGCGAACAAGGAAGCTTTCTTT
>TRBV15|-|TRBJ1-2|-
CATSRDIGGGGSGYTF
TGTGCCACCAGCAGAGATATCGGTGGGGGAGGGTCTGGCTACACCTTC
>TRBV7-2|-|TRBJ2-7|-
CASSLVERGHYEQYF
TGTGCCAGCAGCTTAGTGGAGCGCGGACACTACGAGCAGTACTTC
>TRBV29-1|-|TRBJ1-1|once
CSVTRPMNTEAFF
TGCAGCGTCACCAGGCCAATGAACACTGAAGCTTTCTTT
>TRBV25-1|-|TRBJ1-1|-
CASSRTAMNTEAFF
TGTGCCAGCAGTAGAACAGCCATGAACACTGAAGCTTTCTTT
>TRBV4-1|TRBD1|TRBJ1-6|-
CASSPQGEASPLHF
TGCGCCAGCAGCCCCCAGGGGGAGGCTTCACCCCTCCACTTT
>TRBV25-1|-|TRBJ2-5|-
CASSGYPGTAKGGPQYF
TGTGCCAGCAGTGGCTACCCCGGGACAGCGAAAGGGGGGCCCCAGTACTTC
>TRBV19|-|TRBJ2-3|-
CASRAWATGATDTQYF
TGTGCCAGTCGTGCGTGGGCGACTGGTGCCACAGATACGCAGTATTTT
>TRBV2|TRBD1|TRBJ2-7|-
CATSDRGSYEQYF
TGTGCCACGTCGGACAGGGGGTCCTACGAGCAGTACTTC
>TRBV9|-|TRBJ2-2|-
CASSVVSRELFF
TGTGCCAGCAGCGTAGTTTCTAGGGAGCTGTTTTTT
>TRBV28|-|TRBJ1-1|-
CATRIMNTEAFF
TGTGCCACTCGTATCATGAACACTGAAGCTTTCTTT
>TRBV5-1|-|TRBJ1-1|once
CASSLSQVNTEAFF
TGCGCCAGCAGCTTGTCACAGGTGAATACTGAAGCTTTCTTT
>TRBV5-6|-|TRBJ2-7|-
CASSPEKTFVGEQYF
TGTGCCAGCAGCCCTGAGAAGACGTTCGTGGGGGAGCAGTACTTC
>TRBV6-4|-|TRBJ2-3|-
CASSVGGGTSTDTQYF
TGTGCCAGCAGTGTTGGCGGGGGCACAAGCACAGATACGCAGTATTTT
>TRBV5-1|TRBD2|TRBJ2-3|-
CATSRVGGSTDTQYF
TGCGCCACCAGCCGCGTGGGAGGGAGCACAGATACGCAGTATTTT
>TRBV19|TRBD1|TRBJ2-3|-
CASSPGQAPDTQYF
TGTGCCAGTAGCCCGGGACAGGCCCCAGATACGCAGTATTTT
>TRBV7-9|TRBD1|TRBJ1-4|-
CASSLEDRGIEKLFF
TGTGCCAGCAGCTTAGAGGACAGGGGAATTGAAAAACTGTTTTTT
>TRBV10-3|TRBD1|TRBJ1-5|-
CAIRPDRANQPQHF
TGTGCCATCAGACCGGACAGGGCGAATCAGCCCCAGCATTTT
>TRBV15|TRBD2|TRBJ2-5|-
CATSRARQRGEETQYF
TGTGCCACCAGCAGAGCTCGGCAGCGGGGAGAGGAGACCCAGTACTTC
>TRBV25-1|-|TRBJ1-2|-
CASTTGPANYGYTF
TGTGCCAGCACAACAGGCCCAGCTAACTATGGCTACACCTTC
>TRBV6-9|TRBD2|TRBJ2-3|-
CASSYLAGATDTQYF
TGTGCCAGCAGTTATCTAGCGGGGGCGACAGATACGCAGTATTTT
>TRBV6-1|-|TRBJ1-2|-
CASSYGYGYTF
TGTGCCAGCAGTTACGGCTATGGCTACACCTTC
>TRBV29-1|-|TRBJ1-1|-
CSVIIFGGRDTEAFF
TGCAGCGTTATAATTTTCGGGGGGCGCGACACTGAAGCTTTCTTT
>TRBV5-4|TRBD1|TRBJ2-2|-
CASSPGGSTGELFF
TGTGCCAGCAGTCCAGGGGGTAGCACCGGGGAGCTGTTTTTT
>TRBV5-1|TRBD2|TRBJ2-7|-
CASSFSWLAGAEGVYEQYF
TGCGCCAGCAGCTTTTCGTGGCTAGCGGGGGCCGAAGGGGTCTACGAGCAGTACTTC
>TRBV6-6|TRBD2|TRBJ2-1|-
CASSYSGGEFF
TGTGCCAGCAGTTACTCCGGGGGGGAGTTCTTC
>TRBV13|-|TRBJ2-7|-
CASSLRHQGTYEQYF
TGTGCCAGCTCGCTTAGGCACCAGGGGACCTACGAGCAGTACTTC
>TRBV5-4|TRBD1|TRBJ2-3|-
CASSLEGALTDTQYF
TGTGCCAGCAGCTTGGAGGGGGCGCTCACAGATACGCAGTATTTT
>TRBV28|-|TRBJ2-2|-
CASSLLGGPYGELFF
TGTGCCAGCAGTTTGCTGGGGGGGCCCTACGGGGAGCTGTTTTTT
>TRBV28|-|TRBJ1-1|-
CASGIWGMNTEAFF
TGTGCCAGCGGCATATGGGGGATGAACACTGAAGCTTTCTTT
>TRBV4-1|-|TRBJ2-7|-
CASSHPSTEIYEQYF
TGCGCCAGCAGCCACCCCTCGACAGAAATCTACGAGCAGTACTTC
>TRBV30|-|TRBJ2-3|-
CAWSYYSVGDTQYF
TGTGCCTGGAGTTACTATTCGGTGGGGGATACGCAGTATTTT
>TRBV6-5|TRBD1|TRBJ1-4|-
CASSYRGTDINEKLFF
TGTGCCAGCAGTTATCGCGGGACAGACATTAATGAAAAACTGTTTTTT
>TRBV11-3|-|TRBJ1-3|-
CASSRGDGNTIYF
TGTGCCAGCAGCCGTGGGGATGGAAACACCATATATTTT
>TRBV11-2|-|TRBJ2-7|-
CASSIYYEQYF
TGTGCCAGCAGCATCTACTACGAGCAGTACTTC
>TRBV6-5|TRBD2|TRBJ2-2|-
CASSYRSGGAPGELFF
TGTGCCAGCAGTTACAGGAGCGGGGGGGCCCCCGGGGAGCTGTTTTTT
>TRBV20-1|TRBD2|TRBJ2-5|-
CSVAGEETQYF
TGCAGTGTTGCGGGGGAAGAGACCCAGTACTTC
>TRBV11-3|-|TRBJ2-2|-
CASGPGAGGELFF
TGTGCCAGCGGTCCAGGGGCGGGCGGGGAGCTGTTTTTT
>TRBV30|TRBD1|TRBJ2-3|-
CAWSRGLSDTQYF
TGTGCCTGGAGCAGGGGGCTCTCAGATACGCAGTATTTT
>TRBV6-1|TRBD1|TRBJ1-6|once
CATQGVSSPLHF
TGTGCCACCCAGGGGGTCAGCTCACCCCTCCACTTT
>TRBV6-5|-|TRBJ2-7|-
CASSPDRLIYEQYF
TGTGCCAGCAGCCCCGACAGGCTAATCTACGAGCAGTACTTC
>TRBV7-2|-|TRBJ2-5|once
CASSVGGGETQYF
TGTGCCAGCAGCGTCGGGGGAGGAGAGACCCAGTACTTC
>TRBV6-1|-|TRBJ1-4|-
CASSVIGRVEKLFF
TGTGCCAGCAGTGTCATAGGCAGGGTAGAAAAACTGTTTTTT
>TRBV2|TRBD1|TRBJ2-5|few
CASRSGGEETQYF
TGTGCCAGCAGGTCAGGGGGAGAGGAGACCCAGTACTTC